The next 8 T cell receptor beta chains were all read from a single sample in a study of technical replicates of blood from several donors. Clones were sequenced by immunoSEQ multiplex PCR, and TCRdb holds only the in-frame ones, with some missing. The sample carries 75,000 to 95,000 clones, roughly 96% recorded once. Material: T cells isolated from PBMCs. The receptors were sampled from a human donor in good health.

This clone was counted between two and nine times. The chain employs TRBV6-5 and TRBJ1-1; D is unresolved. The V end lost 6 bases, the J end lost 0 bases, and 5 bases lay between the germline ends. The CDR3 length is 12 residues. Per the germline V gene, CDR1 is MNHEY and CDR2 is SVGAGI. CDR3 coding DNA: TGTGCCAGCAGCAGGATGAACACTGAAGCTTTCTTT. Its translation is CASSRMNTEAFF.

The CDR3 region has the DNA TGTGCCAGCAGTTTGCCCCACAGGGACCAAGAGACCCAGTACTTC. Residues: CASSLPHRDQETQYF. This rearrangement joins TRBV28 to TRBJ2-5; a weak D match, TRBD1 (6 bases). The CDR3 spans 15 residues. V was trimmed by 3 bases and J by 0 bases, leaving 11 bases between them. Germline V gives CDR1 MDHEN, CDR2 SYDVKM.

V and J are TRBV9 and TRBJ2-2; 8 bases line up with TRBD1. CDR3 length: 15 residues. The V and J ends lost 3 bases and 5 bases, in that order; junction bases with no gene match: 6. Per the germline V gene, CDR1 is SGDLS and CDR2 is YYNGEE. For the CDR3, the DNA is TGTGCCAGCAGCGCCCCGGACAGGGATACCGGGGAGCTGTTTTTT. Translation: CASSAPDRDTGELFF.

V and J are TRBV10-2 and TRBJ2-7; TRBD1 aligns across 9 bases. J gave up 2 bases and V 8 bases, and 7 bases lay outside the gene matches. The CDR3 consists of 14 residues. Germline V gives CDR1 WSHSY, CDR2 SAAADI. The CDR3 is CASSGTGRPYEQYF. For the CDR3, the DNA is TGCGCCAGCTCTGGGACAGGGCGTCCCTACGAGCAGTACTTC.

This clone was observed a single time. The genes are TRBV2 and TRBJ1-2; the match to TRBD1 covers 9 bases. Germline V gene sequence: CDR1 SNHLY, CDR2 FYNNEI. The CDR3 runs to 14 residues. With V trimmed by 5 bases and J by 4 bases, 5 bases remained unmatched. The CDR3 bases are TGTGCCAGCAGTCCTCGACAGGGGGGCTATGGCTACACCTTC. This sequence encodes CASSPRQGGYGYTF.

The V and J genes are TRBV2 and TRBJ1-5; 8 positions agree with TRBD1. Losses at the gene ends were 3 bases for V and 6 bases for J; bases not matched to a gene: 4. CDR3 length: 14 residues. CDR1 is SNHLY, CDR2 FYNNEI, per germline. The CDR3: CASSEDRVGQPQHF. In DNA form, the CDR3 reads TGTGCCAGCAGTGAGGACAGGGTAGGTCAGCCCCAGCATTTT.

V is TRBV6-5 and J is TRBJ2-2; D unresolved. The V and J ends lost 2 bases and 1 base respectively, with 8 bases between them. The CDR3 extends over 15 amino acids. Germline lookup yields CDR1 MNHEY and CDR2 SVGAGI. The CDR3 coding sequence is TGTGCCAGCAGTTACGCAGAATTGAACACCGGGGAGCTGTTTTTT. This sequence encodes CASSYAELNTGELFF.

V gene TRBV28 combines with J gene TRBJ2-2, with 7 positions matching TRBD1. Germline V gene data show CDR1 as MDHEN and CDR2 as SYDVKM. J gave up 7 bases and V 5 bases, and 13 bases lay outside the gene matches. The CDR3 has 16 amino acids. CDR3 in DNA: TGTGCCAGCAGTGCCGCAGGGGGAAGTGTAGGCGGGGAGCTGTTTTTT. This sequence encodes CASSAAGGSVGGELFF. The full variable domain, with the rest looked up from reference TRBV28 and TRBJ2-2, is DVKVTQSSRYLVKRTGEKVFLECVQDMDHENMFWYRQDPGLGLRLIYFSYDVKMKEKGDIPEGYSVSREKKERFSLILESASTNQTSMYLCASSAAGGSVGGELFFGEGSRLTVL.